Only a few counts were recorded for the clone carrying this T cell receptor (beta chain). Antigen: not known. The authors made TCR beta libraries by quantitative 5'-RACE with molecular barcodes. One entry per CDR3 protein, called by TCRdb with MiXCR from the 5' RACE reads. The sample has 700,000 to 1,000,000 distinct CDR3 sequences; about 10% are singletons. The source of the sample is a study of CD8 T cells in ankylosing spondylitis. Study outcomes and limitations: Seven to nine highly homologous variants made up a TCR beta motif that seemed to typify ankylosing spondylitis blood. Disease-linked clones bore a CD8+ phenotype, appearing relatively rarely in peripheral blood.

Germline assignment: CDR1 GTSNPN and CDR2 SVGIG (reference sequence). After removal of 2 bases from V and 7 bases from J, the junction contained 4 bases not matched to a gene. CDR3 length equals 14 residues. The rearrangement joins TRBV30 to TRBJ2-1; 11 bases match TRBD2. The sequencing input was blood, either unsorted or a sorted T cell fraction (not recorded which). The receptor comes from a male donor with ankylosing spondylitis. CDR3 loop: CAWSLLAGVNEQFF. Here the CDR3 DNA reads TGTGCCTGGAGTCTACTAGCGGGGGTAAATGAGCAGTTCTTC.